The present TCR beta chain was sequenced within a study of OX40 agonist ivuxolimab in advanced cancers. The ends lost 1 base at V and 2 bases at J; junction bases unmatched: 6. The CDR3 is 18 amino acids. Germline V lookup: CDR1 LGHNA, CDR2 YNFKEQ. Sequencing was performed with immunoSEQ multiplex PCR; in TCRdb, only in-frame clones are kept and a portion is missing. The sample consists of 25,000 or so clones, approximately 88% of them appearing once. Material: CD4+ or CD8+ T cells sorted from blood, obtained in a trial of the OX40 agonist ivuxolimab. The TCR was taken from an adult with an advanced solid tumor such as melanoma, head and neck, liver or kidney cancer. The rearrangement links TRBV4-2 to TRBJ2-3; 13 nucleotides align to TRBD2. As DNA, the CDR3 is TGTGCCAGCAGCCAAGTCACTAGCGGGAGGGTTAACACAGATACGCAGTATTTT. It codes for CASSQVTSGRVNTDTQYF.